The 24 T cell receptor beta chains below all came from one sample that was sequenced in a study of response to subunit inactivated influenza vaccine. TCRdb processed the RT-PCR reads anew with MiXCR; each CDR3 protein has one entry. The data show 700,000 to 900,000 distinct CDR3 sequences, with over 20% seen just once and 10% to 13% held by the top ten. This specimen consisted of PBMCs from blood, obtained about 5 days after vaccination. The receptor set was obtained from a man aged 50 or older who received an inactivated influenza vaccine.

This clonotype was detected a few times. The chain carries TRBV20-1 and TRBJ1-1; D is ambiguous. This CDR3 is 10 amino acids long. Trimming cost V 4 bases and J 5 bases, with 5 bases left between them. Per germline, CDR1 DFQATT and CDR2 SNEGSKA (reference sequence). This chain's CDR3 is CSAMATEAFF. CDR3 DNA sequence: TGCAGTGCTATGGCTACTGAAGCTTTCTTT.

The CDR3 DNA reads TGTGCCAGCAGCCAAGATTCCACAGGGTTCGCCGGGGAGCTGTTTTTT. Its protein product is CASSQDSTGFAGELFF. V usage is TRBV4-2 and J usage is TRBJ2-2; TRBD1 might be the D (6 bases). There are 16 residues in the CDR3. The V end was cut by 0 bases, the J end by 6 bases, with 14 bases between. Germline CDR1 LGHNA, CDR2 YNFKEQ.

This clonotype has just a few counts. The genes are TRBV20-1 and TRBJ2-7, with 8 bases lining up with TRBD1. The trim removed 6 bases at V and 0 bases at J, leaving 10 bases unmatched. Per germline, CDR1 DFQATT and CDR2 SNEGSKA (reference sequence). This CDR3 spans 15 amino acids. The CDR3 protein is CSADNLRGPSYEQYF. The DNA of the CDR3 is TGCAGTGCGGACAATCTCAGGGGGCCCTCCTACGAGCAGTACTTC.

This chain links TRBV4-2 with TRBJ2-5; 10 positions match TRBD2. V was clipped by 0 bases and J by 1 base; unmatched bases: 8. Germline V gives CDR1 LGHNA, CDR2 YNFKEQ. This CDR3 spans 18 amino acids. The CDR3 spells CASSQEIFLAGGQETQYF. The CDR3 region has the DNA TGTGCCAGCAGCCAAGAAATTTTCTTAGCGGGAGGCCAAGAGACCCAGTACTTC.

This clonotype was detected a few times. The J gene is TRBJ2-5, the V gene TRBV27; a possible D gene is TRBD2 (6 bases). V shed 5 bases and J shed 7 bases, with 26 bases lying between them. The germline V gene has CDR1 MNHEY and CDR2 SMNVEV (reference sequence). This CDR3 comprises 17 residues. The CDR3 loop is CASSPRSGTLARGTQYF. The CDR3 region has the DNA TGTGCCAGCAGTCCTCGCTCCGGGACTCTAGCACGGGGGACCCAGTACTTC.

CDR3 region: CASSWGRATTEAFF. The CDR3, as DNA: TGTGCCAGCAGCTGGGGAAGGGCTACCACTGAAGCTTTCTTT. The J gene is TRBJ1-1, the V gene TRBV7-8; D not certain. This CDR3 region has 14 residues. V lost 4 bases and J 4 bases, leaving 13 bases between the germline ends. In germline, CDR1 is SGHVS, CDR2 FQNEAQ.

This clonotype came up many times. This chain joins TRBV29-1 and TRBJ2-1; D might be TRBD1 or TRBD2, each matching 5 bases. Germline V gene sequence: CDR1 SQVTM, CDR2 ANQGSEA. The ends were cut back, 2 bases at V and 9 bases at J, with 20 bases in the middle. CDR3 length: 15 amino acids. The CDR3 sequence: CSVEWGTLSEGEQFF. The CDR3 DNA sequence: TGCAGCGTTGAATGGGGGACCCTATCCGAGGGTGAGCAGTTCTTC.

This chain connects TRBV28 to TRBJ1-5; D is undetermined. Trimming took 6 bases from V and 3 from J, leaving 12 bases between them. The CDR3 covers 14 residues. CDR1 MDHEN and CDR2 SYDVKM come from the germline V gene. As DNA, the CDR3 is TGTGCCAGCAGCCCCAGCGCTTTCAATCAGCCCCAGCATTTT. Its protein is CASSPSAFNQPQHF.

This clonotype appeared a few times. V gene TRBV6-6 combines with J gene TRBJ1-5; D is perhaps TRBD1 (5 bases). Germline V gene data show CDR1 as MNHNY and CDR2 as SVGAGI (reference sequence). The CDR3 extends over 13 amino acids. V was trimmed by 11 bases and J by 5 bases, leaving 16 bases between them. This CDR3 reads CAGARGLDQPQHF. The CDR3 DNA follows: TGTGCCGGGGCGCGGGGCTTAGATCAGCCCCAGCATTTT.

This clonotype was seen many times. The CDR3 loop reads CASSFTGTGYNEQFF. The DNA of the CDR3 is TGCGCCAGCAGTTTTACCGGGACAGGTTACAATGAGCAGTTCTTC. V is TRBV5-1 and J is TRBJ2-1; 8 bases align to TRBD1. The V gene's germline CDR1 is SGHRS and CDR2 YFSETQ. Trimming cost V 5 bases and J 4 bases; bases outside gene matches: 8. This CDR3 region has 15 residues.

CDR3 residues: CSARGSGHPLSSYEQYF. CDR3 DNA sequence: TGCAGTGCTAGAGGGTCGGGACACCCCCTTAGCTCCTACGAGCAGTACTTC. The V gene is TRBV20-1, the J gene TRBJ2-7, with D perhaps TRBD1 (6 bases). V dropped 1 base and J dropped 0 bases, with 19 bases sitting between them. There are 17 residues in the CDR3. Germline V gene data show CDR1 as DFQATT and CDR2 as SNEGSKA (reference sequence).

The rearrangement links TRBV6-1 to TRBJ1-5; TRBD1 agrees at 7 bases. The junction had 6 bases not matched to a gene; V was cut back by 1 base and J by 6 bases. CDR1 MNHNS and CDR2 SASEGT come from the germline V gene. This CDR3 contains 15 residues. The CDR3 protein is CASSEGQGPGQPQHF. For the CDR3, the DNA is TGTGCCAGCAGTGAAGGACAGGGACCGGGTCAGCCCCAGCATTTT.

This clonotype was seen repeatedly, ten times or more. This chain connects TRBV12-3 or TRBV12-4 to TRBJ2-1; maybe TRBD2 (6 bases). The ends were cut back, 5 bases at V and 0 bases at J, with 17 bases in the middle. The CDR3 consists of 17 residues. CDR3 nucleotide sequence: TGTGCCAGCAGTCCCCCAGCAGGAGGGACCTCCTACAATGAGCAGTTCTTC. The encoded protein is CASSPPAGGTSYNEQFF.

The sample holds a few counts of this clonotype. The chain employs TRBV7-2 and TRBJ2-1; 11 bases line up with TRBD2. CDR3 length: 16 amino acids. With V trimmed by 4 bases and J by 5 bases, 7 bases remained unmatched. CDR1 is SGHTA, CDR2 FQGNSA, per germline. This chain's CDR3 is CASSSVLSGGDNEQFF. The CDR3, as DNA: TGTGCCAGCAGCTCCGTACTTAGCGGGGGGGACAATGAGCAGTTCTTC.

V gene TRBV20-1 combines with J gene TRBJ1-5, with D possibly matching TRBD1 (5 bases). Trimming took 4 bases from V and 4 from J, leaving 17 bases between them. The germline gives CDR1 DFQATT, CDR2 SNEGSKA (reference sequence). This CDR3 is 15 amino acids long. DNA for the CDR3: TGCAGTGCTAAACTAGCTGGGCAGGGTAATCAGCCCCAGCATTTT. It translates to CSAKLAGQGNQPQHF.

This clonotype appeared many times. The chain links TRBV12-3 or TRBV12-4 to TRBJ1-2; TRBD1 agrees at 7 bases. The CDR3 has 12 amino acids. J lost 8 bases, V lost 6 bases, and 6 bases had no gene match. CDR3 amino acids: CASSGAGGGYTF. As DNA, the CDR3 is TGTGCCAGCAGCGGGGCAGGGGGGGGCTACACCTTC.

This clonotype was counted a single time. V gene TRBV7-8 combines with J gene TRBJ2-6; no clear D. This CDR3 is 15 amino acids long. The V end lost 6 bases, the J end lost 0 bases, and 9 bases lay between the germline ends. Germline CDR1 SGHVS, CDR2 FQNEAQ. The CDR3 region is CASRRVLSGANVLTF. DNA for the CDR3: TGTGCCAGCAGAAGGGTCCTCTCTGGGGCCAACGTCCTGACTTTC. Full variable domain (outside the CDR3, taken from reference TRBV7-8 and TRBJ2-6): GAGVSQSPRYKVAKRGQDVALRCDPISGHVSLFWYQQALGQGPEFLTYFQNEAQLDKSGLPSDRFFAERPEGSVSTLKIQRTQQEDSAVYLCASRRVLSGANVLTFGAGSRLTVL.

This rearrangement joins TRBV12-3 or TRBV12-4 to TRBJ1-1; the D gene is possibly TRBD1 (6 bases). This CDR3 is 13 amino acids long. The V gene lost 3 bases and the J gene lost 4 bases, with 9 bases spanning the gap. The CDR3 bases are TGTGCCAGCAGTTTTGTCAGGGGCACTGAAGCTTTCTTT. Translation gives CASSFVRGTEAFF.

The gene calls are TRBV5-1 and TRBJ1-2; TRBD1 agrees at 8 bases. CDR1 is SGHRS, CDR2 YFSETQ, per germline. V dropped 4 bases and J dropped 8; count of bases not matched to a gene: 10. The CDR3 totals 14 residues. CDR3 in DNA: TGCGCCAGCAGCCCAGGGGGCCCATCGGGGGGCTACACCTTC. It specifies CASSPGGPSGGYTF.

This clonotype was found a few times. The chain recombines TRBV7-6 with TRBJ2-3; TRBD1 is a possible D gene (6 bases). CDR1 SGHVS and CDR2 FNYEAQ come from the germline V gene. Trimming removed 6 bases from V and 0 bases from J, with 13 bases in between. This CDR3 region has 15 residues. The CDR3 DNA reads as TGTGCCAGCAGAAAACAGGGTATTAGCACAGATACGCAGTATTTT. Its translation: CASRKQGISTDTQYF. The full variable domain, its missing parts supplied by reference TRBV7-6 and TRBJ2-3, is GAGVSQSPRYKVTKRGQDVALRCDPISGHVSLYWYRQALGQGPEFLTYFNYEAQQDKSGLPNDRFSAERPEGSISTLTIQRTEQRDSAMYRCASRKQGISTDTQYFGPGTRLTVL.

The rearrangement uses TRBV11-2 and TRBJ2-3; 8 bases align to TRBD2. The trim removed 3 bases at V and 0 bases at J, leaving 11 bases unmatched. CDR1 and CDR2 from the germline V gene are SGHAT and FQNNGV. The CDR3 has 18 amino acids. As DNA, the CDR3 is TGTGCCAGCAGCTTCTTGCTTTTGCGGGAGGCTAGCACAGATACGCAGTATTTT. As protein: CASSFLLLREASTDTQYF.

The chain combines TRBV12-3 or TRBV12-4 with TRBJ2-5; 14 bases align to TRBD2. Trimming cost V 6 bases and J 4 bases; bases outside gene matches: 16. This CDR3 is 19 amino acids long. The CDR3 nucleotides are TGTGCCAGCAGCAATATAGGGACTAGCGGGAGTTTGGAGTCAGAGACCCAGTACTTC. Protein product: CASSNIGTSGSLESETQYF.

This clonotype was detected only a few times. The chain couples TRBV4-2 to TRBJ1-2; D gene unclear. Looked up from germline, CDR1 is LGHNA and CDR2 is YNFKEQ. Deletions cut 2 bases from V and 8 bases from J, with 12 bases between. The CDR3 extends over 13 amino acids. Here the CDR3 reads CASSQTSVSGYTF. In DNA form, the CDR3 reads TGTGCCAGCAGCCAAACGTCGGTTTCCGGCTACACCTTC.

V is TRBV20-1 and J is TRBJ2-5; 11 positions agree with TRBD1. Germline loops: CDR1 DFQATT, CDR2 SNEGSKA (reference sequence). V shed 6 bases, J shed 5 bases, and the junction held 5 bases outside the gene matches. The CDR3 is made up of 13 amino acids. CDR3 nucleotides: TGCAGTGCGGAGGACAGGGGGCCCGAGACCCAGTACTTC. Protein sequence: CSAEDRGPETQYF.